This TCR beta chain was obtained from a study of Tregs in tolerant kidney transplant recipients. In the study overall: Sorting after B cell culture yielded CD25+CD127- and 4-1BB+CD40L- CD4+ cells.

The repertoire was sequenced with immunoSEQ multiplex PCR; TCRdb's copy has only in-frame clones and lacks some. The data show about 810 clones, approximately 40% seen once. Germline values: CDR1 SGDLS, CDR2 YYNGEE. The CDR3 runs 18 residues. Notes on this clone: As yet, its antigen is unknown. Only one base separates this from a far larger clonotype, so it likely reflects a read error.

The sequenced material came from Tregs from blood cultured with allogeneic cells. The chain recombines TRBV9 with TRBJ2-3; 12 bases line up with TRBD2. This receptor was obtained from a human patient who received a combined kidney and bone marrow transplant. Some T cells may be supplied by the graft donor. DNA of the CDR3: TGTGCCTGCAGCGCATGGGGACTAGCGGGCTTTCTTGAAGATACGCAGTATTTT. The encoded protein is CACSAWGLAGFLEDTQYF.